The T cell receptor beta chain under discussion was sequenced for a study of patients and donors after allogeneic stem cell transplantation. Using its own MiXCR run on the RT-PCR reads, TCRdb lists one record per CDR3 protein. Of 900,000 to 1,000,000 distinct CDR3 sequences in the sample, more than 15% were seen once. The germline CDR1 and CDR2 sequences are SGDLS and YYNGEE. The CDR3 sequence is 17 residues long. The ends were cut back, 1 base at V and 0 bases at J, with 14 bases in the middle. The V and J genes are TRBV9 and TRBJ2-1, with D tentatively TRBD1 (5 bases). The receptor's source is a human donor who was either an allogeneic HSCT recipient or a stem cell or donor lymphocyte infusion donor (not recorded which). It is not recorded whose cells these are; they may come from a transplant donor. Sequencing was done on a sample of blood, either unsorted or a sorted T cell fraction (not recorded which). The CDR3 DNA is TGTGCCAGCAGCGTAATCCCCCTGGGGCCCTCCTACAATGAGCAGTTCTTC. Amino acids: CASSVIPLGPSYNEQFF.